One and the same sample provided the 4 T cell receptor beta chains below, sequenced in a study of T cell repertoires in cytomegalovirus infection. TCRdb re-called the reads through MiXCR, storing one row per CDR3 protein. This table holds approximately 990,000 distinct CDR3 sequences, 25% to 40% found once. Antigens for these TCRs are unknown. The specimen comprised cultured CD8+ T cells from PBMCs, sampled from culture after CMV antigen stimulation. The origin of the receptors is a human donor in good health (CMV status not recorded). Some clones in this sample may be carry-over from other donors' samples.

Only a few counts were recorded for this clonotype. V gene TRBV7-9 combines with J gene TRBJ2-3, with D maybe TRBD1 (6 bases). V was pared by 1 base and J by 0 bases, with 17 bases between. Germline CDR1 is SEHNR and CDR2 is FQNEAQ (reference sequence). The CDR3 consists of 18 residues. The chain's CDR3 is CASSLDRSAGASTDTQYF. CDR3 DNA: TGTGCCAGCAGCTTAGACCGGAGTGCAGGGGCAAGCACAGATACGCAGTATTTT.

The gene calls are TRBV2 and TRBJ1-1; D uncertain. The CDR3 runs to 13 residues. Trimming stripped 10 bases from V and 3 bases from J, with 15 bases between. Per germline, CDR1 SNHLY and CDR2 FYNNEI. This CDR3 is CATISPADTEAFF. For the CDR3, the DNA is TGTGCCACGATAAGCCCGGCGGACACTGAAGCTTTCTTT.

This clonotype has a handful of counts. Relative to the germline gene, one junction end is altered; a read error may explain this. The V and J genes are TRBV7-9 and TRBJ2-1; perhaps D is TRBD1 or TRBD2 (5 bases each). Germline V gene sequence: CDR1 SEHNR, CDR2 FQNEAQ (reference sequence). The CDR3 runs to 13 residues. The CDR3 spells CASSLGFTGRPNF. In DNA, the CDR3 is TGTGCCAGCAGCTTAGGATTCACGGGGCGACCCAACTTC.

The V call is TRBV15, the J call TRBJ1-1, with D possibly TRBD1 on 5 matching bases. CDR3 length: 13 amino acids. The germline gives CDR1 LNHNV, CDR2 YYDKDF (reference sequence). Trimming took 3 bases from V and 1 from J, leaving 6 bases between them. Here the CDR3 DNA reads TGTGCCACCAGCAGGGGGGGGAACACTGAAGCTTTCTTT. Translation: CATSRGGNTEAFF.